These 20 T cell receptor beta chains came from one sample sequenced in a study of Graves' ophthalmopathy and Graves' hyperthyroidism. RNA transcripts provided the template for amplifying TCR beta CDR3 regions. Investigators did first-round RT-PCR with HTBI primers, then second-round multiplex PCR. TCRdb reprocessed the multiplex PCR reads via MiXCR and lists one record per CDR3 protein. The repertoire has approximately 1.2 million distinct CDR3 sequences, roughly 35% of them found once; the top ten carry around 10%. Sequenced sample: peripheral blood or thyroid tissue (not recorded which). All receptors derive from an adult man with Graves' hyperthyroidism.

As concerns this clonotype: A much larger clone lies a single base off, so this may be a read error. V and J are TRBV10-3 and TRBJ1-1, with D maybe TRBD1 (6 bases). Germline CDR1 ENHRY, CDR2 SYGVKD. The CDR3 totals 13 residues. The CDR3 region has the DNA TGTGTCAGCATGCAGGGGTCGAACACTGAAGCTTTCTTT. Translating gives CVSMQGSNTEAFF.

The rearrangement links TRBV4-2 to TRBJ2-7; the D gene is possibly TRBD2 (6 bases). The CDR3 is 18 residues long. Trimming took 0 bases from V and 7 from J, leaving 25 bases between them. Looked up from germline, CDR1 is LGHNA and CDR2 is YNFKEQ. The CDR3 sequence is CASSQEGVGGSVSEEQYF. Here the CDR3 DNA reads TGTGCCAGCAGCCAAGAAGGGGTGGGGGGATCCGTTTCGGAGGAGCAGTACTTC.

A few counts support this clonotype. The CDR3 is CASSQVGGIVSETQYF. The CDR3, as DNA: TGTGCCAGCAGCCAAGTCGGGGGTATCGTCTCAGAGACCCAGTACTTC. The chain has TRBV4-2 and TRBJ2-5; D may be TRBD2 (6 bases). There are 16 residues in the CDR3. The V end was cut by 1 base, the J end by 4 bases, with 16 bases between. Germline V gene sequence: CDR1 LGHNA, CDR2 YNFKEQ.

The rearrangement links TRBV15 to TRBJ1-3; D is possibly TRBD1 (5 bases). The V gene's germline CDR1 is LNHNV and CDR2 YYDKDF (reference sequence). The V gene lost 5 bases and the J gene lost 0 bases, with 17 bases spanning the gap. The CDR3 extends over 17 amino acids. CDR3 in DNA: TGTGCCACCAGCTATAAGCAGGGTGGGCTCTCTGGAAACACCATATATTTT. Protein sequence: CATSYKQGGLSGNTIYF.

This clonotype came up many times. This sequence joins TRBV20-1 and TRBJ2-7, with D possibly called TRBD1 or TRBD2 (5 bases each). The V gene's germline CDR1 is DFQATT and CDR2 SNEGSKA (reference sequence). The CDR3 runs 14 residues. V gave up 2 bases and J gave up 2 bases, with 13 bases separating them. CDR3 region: CSARPGQEAYEQYF. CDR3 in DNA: TGCAGTGCTAGACCGGGGCAGGAGGCCTACGAGCAGTACTTC.

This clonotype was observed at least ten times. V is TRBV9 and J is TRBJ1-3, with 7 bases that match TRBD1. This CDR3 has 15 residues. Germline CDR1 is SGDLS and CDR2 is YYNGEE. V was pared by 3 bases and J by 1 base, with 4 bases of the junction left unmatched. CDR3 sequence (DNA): TGTGCCAGCAGCGCTGGGACAGCATCTGGAAACACCATATATTTT. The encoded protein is CASSAGTASGNTIYF.

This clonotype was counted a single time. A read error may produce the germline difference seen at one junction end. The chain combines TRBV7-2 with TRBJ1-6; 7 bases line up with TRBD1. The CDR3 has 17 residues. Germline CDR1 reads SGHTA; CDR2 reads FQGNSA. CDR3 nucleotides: TGCGCCAGCAGCTTAGTTCAGGCGGGGCAGGGGGGTTCACCCCTCCACTTT. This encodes CASSLVQAGQGGSPLHF.

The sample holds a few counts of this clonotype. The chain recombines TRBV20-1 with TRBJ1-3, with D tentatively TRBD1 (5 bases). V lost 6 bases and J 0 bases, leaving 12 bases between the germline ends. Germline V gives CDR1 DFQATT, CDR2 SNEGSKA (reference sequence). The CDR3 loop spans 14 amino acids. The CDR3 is CSATGPSSGNTIYF. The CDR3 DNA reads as TGCAGTGCGACGGGACCGAGCTCTGGAAACACCATATATTTT.

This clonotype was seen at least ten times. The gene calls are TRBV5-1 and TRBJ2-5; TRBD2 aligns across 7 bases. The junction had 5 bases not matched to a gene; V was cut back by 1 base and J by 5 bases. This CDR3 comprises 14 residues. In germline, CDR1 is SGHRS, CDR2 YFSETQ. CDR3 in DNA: TGCGCCAGCAGCTTGAGGCGGGGGTCGGAGACCCAGTACTTC. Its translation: CASSLRRGSETQYF.

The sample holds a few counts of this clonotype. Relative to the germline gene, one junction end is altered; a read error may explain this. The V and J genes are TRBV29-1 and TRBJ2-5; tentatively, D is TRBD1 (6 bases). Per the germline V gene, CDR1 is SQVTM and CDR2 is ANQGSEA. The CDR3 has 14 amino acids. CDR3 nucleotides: TGTGCCTGGGGGCAGGGGCGCTCGGGAGAGACCCAGTACTTC. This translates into CAWGQGRSGETQYF. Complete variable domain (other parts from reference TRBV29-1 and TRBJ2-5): SAVISQKPSRDICQRGTSLTIQCQVDSQVTMMFWYRQQPGQSLTLIATANQGSEATYESGFVIDKFPISRPNLTFSTLTVSNMSPEDSSIYLCAWGQGRSGETQYFGPGTRLLVL.

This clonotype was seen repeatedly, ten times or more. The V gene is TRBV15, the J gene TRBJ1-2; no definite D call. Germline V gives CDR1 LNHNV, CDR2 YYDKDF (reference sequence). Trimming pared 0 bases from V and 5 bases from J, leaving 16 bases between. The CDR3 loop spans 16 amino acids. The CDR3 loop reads CATSRDQHQSRYGYTF. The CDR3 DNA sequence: TGTGCCACCAGCAGAGATCAACATCAATCAAGATATGGCTACACCTTC.

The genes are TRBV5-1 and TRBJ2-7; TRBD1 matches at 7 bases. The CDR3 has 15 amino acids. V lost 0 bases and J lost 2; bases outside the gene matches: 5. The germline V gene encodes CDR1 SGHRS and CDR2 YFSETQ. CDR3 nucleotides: TGCGCCAGCAGCTTGGTGACAGGGAGTACCTACGAGCAGTACTTC. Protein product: CASSLVTGSTYEQYF. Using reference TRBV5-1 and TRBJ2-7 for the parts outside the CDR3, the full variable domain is KAGVTQTPRYLIKTRGQQVTLSCSPISGHRSVSWYQQTPGQGLQFLFEYFSETQRNKGNFPGRFSGRQFSNSRSEMNVSTLELGDSALYLCASSLVTGSTYEQYFGPGTRLTVT.

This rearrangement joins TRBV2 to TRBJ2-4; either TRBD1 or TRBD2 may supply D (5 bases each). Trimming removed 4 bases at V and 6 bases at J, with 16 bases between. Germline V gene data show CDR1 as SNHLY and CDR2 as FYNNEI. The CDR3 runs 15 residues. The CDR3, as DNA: TGTGCCAGCAGTGGCAGGGCCGGGGTTGGAAACATTCAGTACTTC. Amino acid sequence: CASSGRAGVGNIQYF.

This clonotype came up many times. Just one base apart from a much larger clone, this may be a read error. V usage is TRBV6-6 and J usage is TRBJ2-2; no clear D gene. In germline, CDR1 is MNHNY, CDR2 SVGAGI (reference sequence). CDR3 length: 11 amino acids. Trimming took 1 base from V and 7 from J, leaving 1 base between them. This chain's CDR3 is CASSYFGELFF. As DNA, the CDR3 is TGTGCCAGCAGTTACTTCGGGGAGCTGTTTTTT.

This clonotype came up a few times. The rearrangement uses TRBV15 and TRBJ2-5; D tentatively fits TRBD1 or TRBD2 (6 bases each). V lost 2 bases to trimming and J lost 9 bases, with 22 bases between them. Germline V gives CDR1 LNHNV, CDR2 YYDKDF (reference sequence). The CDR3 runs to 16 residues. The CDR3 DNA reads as TGTGCCACCAGCAGACCTGGTCAGGGGATGGGGGAGGCCCAGTACTTC. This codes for CATSRPGQGMGEAQYF.

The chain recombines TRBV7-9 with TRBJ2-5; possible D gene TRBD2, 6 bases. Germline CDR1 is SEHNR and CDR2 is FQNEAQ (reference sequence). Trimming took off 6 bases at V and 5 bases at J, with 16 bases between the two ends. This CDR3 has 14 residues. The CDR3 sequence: CASSPQWGDETQYF. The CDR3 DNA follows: TGTGCCAGCAGTCCGCAGTGGGGGGATGAGACCCAGTACTTC.

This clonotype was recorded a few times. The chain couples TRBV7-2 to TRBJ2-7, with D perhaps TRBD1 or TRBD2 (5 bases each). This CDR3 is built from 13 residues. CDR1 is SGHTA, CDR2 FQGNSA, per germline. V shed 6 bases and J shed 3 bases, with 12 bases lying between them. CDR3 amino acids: CASSTEGRYEQYF. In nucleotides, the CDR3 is TGTGCCAGCAGTACCGAGGGACGCTACGAGCAGTACTTC.

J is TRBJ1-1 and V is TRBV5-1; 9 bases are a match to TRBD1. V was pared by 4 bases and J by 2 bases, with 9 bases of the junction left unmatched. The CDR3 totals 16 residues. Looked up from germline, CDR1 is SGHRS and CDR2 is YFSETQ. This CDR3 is CASSQGPGQGNTEAFF. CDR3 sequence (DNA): TGCGCCAGCAGCCAGGGGCCGGGACAGGGAAACACTGAAGCTTTCTTT.

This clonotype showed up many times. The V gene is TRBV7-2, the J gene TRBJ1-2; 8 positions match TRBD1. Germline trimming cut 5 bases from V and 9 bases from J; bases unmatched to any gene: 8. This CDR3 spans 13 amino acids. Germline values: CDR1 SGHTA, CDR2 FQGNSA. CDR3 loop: CASSEQGVNSYTF. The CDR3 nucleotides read TGTGCCAGCAGCGAACAGGGGGTGAACAGCTACACCTTC. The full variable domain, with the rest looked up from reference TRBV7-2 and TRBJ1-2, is GAGVSQSPSNKVTEKGKDVELRCDPISGHTALYWYRQSLGQGLEFLIYFQGNSAPDKSGLPSDRFSAERTGGSVSTLTIQRTQQEDSAVYLCASSEQGVNSYTFGSGTRLTVV.

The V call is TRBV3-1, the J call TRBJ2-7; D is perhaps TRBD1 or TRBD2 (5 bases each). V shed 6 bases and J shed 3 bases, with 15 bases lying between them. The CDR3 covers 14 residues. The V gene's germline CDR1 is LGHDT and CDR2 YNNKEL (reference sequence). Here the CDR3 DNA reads TGTGCCAGCAGTTCCGTTTGGGACGGCTACGAGCAGTACTTC. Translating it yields CASSSVWDGYEQYF.